This T cell receptor (beta chain) came from a study of cytomegalovirus exposure and HLA in healthy donors. Study-level background: Among the roughly 370 genotyped donors, approximately 82% were placed in the Caucasian-associated ancestry cluster.

The primer mix had 60 Vbeta and 13 Jbeta primers. The table came from immunoSEQ multiplex PCR; TCRdb's copy has only in-frame clones and leaves some out. The sample lists about 160,000 clones, approximately 79% occurring once. General observations from the study: The authors later linked a missense DCLRE1C variant to TCR beta V- and J-gene trimming.

Turning to this clone: Its specificity is not known.

The sequence came from a man in his 60s in good health and CMV-seronegative. Material: PBMCs.

In DNA, the CDR3 is TGTGCCATCAGTGGGACAGGGAGCCCAGAGACCCAGTACTTC. Amino acids: CAISGTGSPETQYF. J is TRBJ2-5 and V is TRBV10-3, with 8 bases aligning to TRBD1. After removal of 4 bases from V and 4 bases from J, the junction contained 5 bases not matched to a gene. Per the germline V gene, CDR1 is ENHRY and CDR2 is SYGVKD. This CDR3 spans 14 amino acids.